The clone carrying this TCR beta chain was counted ten times or more. What it binds is not known. This sample's time point: newly diagnosed GD, antithyroid drugs for less than 3 months. Isolated PBMC RNA provided the starting material for the TCR library. CDR3 regions were amplified by Arm-PCR using iRepertoire HTBI primers to build TCR beta libraries. TCRdb reprocessed the multiplex PCR reads via MiXCR and lists one record per CDR3 protein. The sample carries about 540,000 distinct CDR3 sequences, 13% recorded once. The data were obtained in a study of regulatory T cells in long-lasting Graves disease. Study-wide results and limits: The study found persistent patients shared more public clonotypes (approximately 2,700) than new patients (over 850).

These records were also assigned to another study, of T cells in Graves' hyperthyroidism and ophthalmopathy. This second study says: Patients aged 18 to 65 had newly diagnosed hyperthyroidism of under 2 months' duration. Most thyroid clonotypes expanded above 0.001 appeared in blood too.

This receptor was taken from a young man with Graves disease. The sequencing used peripheral blood mononuclear cells (PBMCs), collected at new diagnosis, from a patient treated with antithyroid drugs.

The CDR3 nucleotides are TGTGCCAGCAGCCTAGAGGGTGGACAGCCAGGGGAGCTGTTTTTT. Translation gives CASSLEGGQPGELFF. This chain connects TRBV7-3 to TRBJ2-2; possibly TRBD1 for D (6 bases). Looked up from germline, CDR1 is SGHTA and CDR2 is FQGTGA. This CDR3 spans 15 amino acids. Deletions cut 5 bases from V and 8 bases from J, with 18 bases between.